The 9 T cell receptor beta chains below were found in one sample sequenced in a study of cytomegalovirus exposure and HLA in healthy donors. Use of 60 Vbeta and 13 Jbeta primers characterized the PCR. The repertoire was sequenced with immunoSEQ multiplex PCR; TCRdb's copy has only in-frame clones and lacks some. This sample has 100,000 to 150,000 clones, with roughly 76% found just once. The sample taken for sequencing was PBMCs. These TCRs come from a woman in her sixties in good health and CMV-seropositive.

The chain couples TRBV5-6 to TRBJ1-2, with 8 bases aligning to TRBD1. V was pared by 4 bases and J by 0 bases, with 5 bases of the junction left unmatched. The V gene's germline CDR1 is SGHDT and CDR2 YYEEEE. This CDR3 region has 15 residues. The DNA for the CDR3 is TGTGCCAGCAGCACCACAGGGGGGACTAACTATGGCTACACCTTC. It codes for CASSTTGGTNYGYTF.

V usage is TRBV7-2 and J usage is TRBJ2-5, with 13 positions matching TRBD2. Per the germline V gene, CDR1 is SGHTA and CDR2 is FQGNSA. V dropped 5 bases and J dropped 0; count of bases not matched to a gene: 6. The CDR3 sequence is 17 residues long. The CDR3 sequence is CASSPTLAGGYQETQYF. The CDR3 nucleotides read TGTGCCAGCAGCCCCACACTAGCGGGAGGGTACCAAGAGACCCAGTACTTC.

This clone was seen only a few times. V is TRBV7-9 and J is TRBJ2-7, with TRBD2 matching over 10 bases. Germline lookup yields CDR1 SEHNR and CDR2 FQNEAQ (reference sequence). The CDR3 runs to 16 residues. Trimming took 5 bases from V and 2 from J; bases not matched to a gene: 9. CDR3 sequence (DNA): TGTGCCAGCAGCACACTAGCGGGATCCCTTACCTACGAGCAGTACTTC. It yields the protein CASSTLAGSLTYEQYF.

The J gene is TRBJ1-4, the V gene TRBV19; a possible D gene is TRBD1 (5 bases). CDR1 LNHDA and CDR2 SQIVND come from the germline V gene (reference sequence). The germline V and J ends were trimmed by 7 bases and 4 bases, with 10 bases remaining between them. CDR3 length: 13 residues. The CDR3 is CASTGELNEKLFF. DNA of the CDR3: TGTGCCAGTACGGGGGAACTTAATGAAAAACTGTTTTTT.

This chain uses TRBV11-3 with TRBJ2-5; 10 positions match TRBD1. TRBJ2-7 matches the DNA end more closely, so the J call is doubtful. Germline V lookup: CDR1 SGHNT, CDR2 YENEEA. This CDR3 has 14 residues. CDR3 sequence reads: CASSSRDRGYEQYF. The CDR3 DNA sequence: TGTGCCAGCAGCAGCCGGGACAGGGGCTACGAGCAGTACTTC.

J is TRBJ2-2 and V is TRBV2, with D tentatively TRBD2 (5 bases). CDR3 length: 12 amino acids. Deletions cut 7 bases from V and 9 bases from J, with 12 bases between. Germline V lookup: CDR1 SNHLY, CDR2 FYNNEI. The CDR3 DNA reads TGTGCCAGCAACCGGGGTCTTAGGGAGCTGTTTTTT. Its translation: CASNRGLRELFF.

The genes are TRBV9 and TRBJ2-1, with TRBD1 matching over 8 bases. The CDR3 runs 16 residues. J gave up 4 bases and V 2 bases, and 8 bases lay outside the gene matches. The germline gives CDR1 SGDLS, CDR2 YYNGEE. This CDR3 is CASSVQDRGTYNEQFF. The CDR3 DNA reads TGTGCCAGCAGCGTCCAAGACAGGGGAACGTACAATGAGCAGTTCTTC.

This sequence joins TRBV20-1 and TRBJ1-2, with D maybe TRBD1 (5 bases). The CDR3 is 11 residues long. Between the trimmed V and J ends, which lost 4 bases and 7 bases, there was a span of 10 bases. Per the germline V gene, CDR1 is DFQATT and CDR2 is SNEGSKA (reference sequence). The CDR3 coding sequence is TGCAGTGCTATAGGGGAGGGTGGCTACACCTTC. Translation gives CSAIGEGGYTF.

The rearrangement joins TRBV19 to TRBJ1-1, with 12 bases fitting TRBD1. The germline V gene has CDR1 LNHDA and CDR2 SQIVND (reference sequence). V was clipped by 8 bases and J by 4 bases; unmatched bases: 11. This CDR3 contains 16 residues. CDR3 protein: CASDRGQGAIGTEAFF. The CDR3 nucleotides read TGTGCCAGTGATAGGGGACAGGGGGCGATCGGCACTGAAGCTTTCTTT.